This T cell receptor (beta chain) comes out of a study of blood T cell repertoires in COVID-19. Individuals drawn from 24 US areas were roughly 18 to 89 years old. Trimming cost V 6 bases and J 3 bases, with 11 bases left between them. The CDR3 sequence is 12 residues long. Germline V gives CDR1 SQVTM, CDR2 ANQGSEA. This clone was recorded once. The protocol was immunoSEQ multiplex PCR, while the TCRdb copy is restricted to in-frame clones and leaves out a portion. The sample includes about 300,000 clones, approximately 91% seen only once; the top ten take approximately 4.7%. The sample consisted of PBMCs or T cells enriched from blood (not recorded which). The chain links TRBV29-1 to TRBJ1-1; no clear D. This TCR came from a man aged 55 to 70 who had recovered from COVID-19. The CDR3, as DNA: TGCAGCGTCGGACTGGAGGACACTGAAGCTTTCTTT. Translating gives CSVGLEDTEAFF. Drawing the rest from reference TRBV29-1 and TRBJ1-1, the complete variable domain is SAVISQKPSRDICQRGTSLTIQCQVDSQVTMMFWYRQQPGQSLTLIATANQGSEATYESGFVIDKFPISRPNLTFSTLTVSNMSPEDSSIYLCSVGLEDTEAFFGQGTRLTVV.